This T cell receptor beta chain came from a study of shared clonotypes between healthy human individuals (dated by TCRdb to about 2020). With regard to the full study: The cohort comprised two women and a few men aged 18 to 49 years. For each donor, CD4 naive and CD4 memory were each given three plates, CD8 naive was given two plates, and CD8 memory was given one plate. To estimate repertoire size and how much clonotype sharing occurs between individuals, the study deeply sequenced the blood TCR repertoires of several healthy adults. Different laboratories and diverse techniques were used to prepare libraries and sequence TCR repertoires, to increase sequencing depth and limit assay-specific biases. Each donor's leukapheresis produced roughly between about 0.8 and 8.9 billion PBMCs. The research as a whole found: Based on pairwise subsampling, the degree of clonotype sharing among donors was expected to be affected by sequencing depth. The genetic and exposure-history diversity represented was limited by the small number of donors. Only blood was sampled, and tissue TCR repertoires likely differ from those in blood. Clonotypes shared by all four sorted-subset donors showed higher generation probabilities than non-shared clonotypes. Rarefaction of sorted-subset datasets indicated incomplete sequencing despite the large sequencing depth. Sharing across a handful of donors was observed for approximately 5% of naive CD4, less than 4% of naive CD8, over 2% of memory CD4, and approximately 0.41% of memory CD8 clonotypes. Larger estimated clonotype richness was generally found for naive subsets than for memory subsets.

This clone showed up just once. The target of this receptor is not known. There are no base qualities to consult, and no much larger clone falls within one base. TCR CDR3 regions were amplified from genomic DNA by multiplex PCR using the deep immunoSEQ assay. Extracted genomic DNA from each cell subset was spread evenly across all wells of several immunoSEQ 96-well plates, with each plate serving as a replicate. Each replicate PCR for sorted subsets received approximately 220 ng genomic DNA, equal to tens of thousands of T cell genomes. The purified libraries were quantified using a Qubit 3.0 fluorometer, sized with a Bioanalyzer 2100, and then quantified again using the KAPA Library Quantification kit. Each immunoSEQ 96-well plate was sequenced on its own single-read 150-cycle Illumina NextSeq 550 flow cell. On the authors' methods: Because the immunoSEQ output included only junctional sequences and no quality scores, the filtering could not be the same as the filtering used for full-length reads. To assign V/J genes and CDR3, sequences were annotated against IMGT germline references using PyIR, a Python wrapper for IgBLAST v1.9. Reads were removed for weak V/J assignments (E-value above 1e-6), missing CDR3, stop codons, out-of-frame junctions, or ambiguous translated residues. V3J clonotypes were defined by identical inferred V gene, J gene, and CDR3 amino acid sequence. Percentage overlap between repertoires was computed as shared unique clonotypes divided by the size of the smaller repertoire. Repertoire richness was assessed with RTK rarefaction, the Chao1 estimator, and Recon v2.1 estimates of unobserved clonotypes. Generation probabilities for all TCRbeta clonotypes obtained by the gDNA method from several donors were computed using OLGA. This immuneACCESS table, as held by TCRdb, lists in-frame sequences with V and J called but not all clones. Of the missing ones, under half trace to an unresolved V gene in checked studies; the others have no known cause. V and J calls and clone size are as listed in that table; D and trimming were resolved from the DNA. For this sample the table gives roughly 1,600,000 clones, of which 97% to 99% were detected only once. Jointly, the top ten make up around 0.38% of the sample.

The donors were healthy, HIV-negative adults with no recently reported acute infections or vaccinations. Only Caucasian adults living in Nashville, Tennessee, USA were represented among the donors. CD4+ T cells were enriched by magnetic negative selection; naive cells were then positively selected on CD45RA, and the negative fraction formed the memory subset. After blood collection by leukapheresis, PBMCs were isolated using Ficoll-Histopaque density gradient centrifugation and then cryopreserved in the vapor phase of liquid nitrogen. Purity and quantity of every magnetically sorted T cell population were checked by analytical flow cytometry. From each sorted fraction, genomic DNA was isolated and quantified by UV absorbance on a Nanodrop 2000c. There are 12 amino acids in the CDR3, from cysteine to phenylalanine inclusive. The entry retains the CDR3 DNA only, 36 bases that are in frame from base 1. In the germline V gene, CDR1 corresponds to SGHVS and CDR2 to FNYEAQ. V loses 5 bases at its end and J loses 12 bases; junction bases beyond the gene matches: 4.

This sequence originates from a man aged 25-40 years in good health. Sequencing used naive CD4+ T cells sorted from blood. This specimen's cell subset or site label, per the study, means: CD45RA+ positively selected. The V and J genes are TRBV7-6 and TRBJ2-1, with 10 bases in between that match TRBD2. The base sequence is TGTGCCAGCAGCCCGGGACTAGCGATGCAGTTCTTC. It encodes CASSPGLAMQFF.